Sequencing of this T cell receptor (beta chain) was carried out in a study of metastatic and nonmetastatic thyroid tumors. The CDR3 length is 14 residues. Looked up from germline, CDR1 is MNHEY and CDR2 is SMNVEV (reference sequence). V was pared by 2 bases and J by 6 bases, with 8 bases between. Through MiXCR, TCRdb re-clonotyped the PCR reads. The sample includes some 7,300 clones, about 43% of them seen just once. Each patient went into thyroid surgery without having received any treatment. The sequencing sample was made of tumor tissue. The chain is built from TRBV27 and TRBJ1-6, with D hard to call. The source of this sequence is a female donor with papillary thyroid cancer or a benign thyroid nodule (not recorded which). Some clones in this sample may be carry-over from other donors' samples. CDR3 in amino acids: CASSLPGRNSPLHF. CDR3 nucleotide sequence: TGTGCCAGCAGTTTACCGGGTCGTAATTCACCCCTCCACTTT.